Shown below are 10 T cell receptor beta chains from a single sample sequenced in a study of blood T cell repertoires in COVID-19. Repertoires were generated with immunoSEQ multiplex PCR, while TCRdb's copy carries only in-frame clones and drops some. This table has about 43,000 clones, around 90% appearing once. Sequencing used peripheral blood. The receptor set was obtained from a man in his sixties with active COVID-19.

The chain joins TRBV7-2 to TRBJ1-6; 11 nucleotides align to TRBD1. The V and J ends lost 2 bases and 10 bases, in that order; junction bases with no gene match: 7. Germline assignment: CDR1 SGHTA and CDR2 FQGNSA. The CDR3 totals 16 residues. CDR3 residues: CASSLPGQGAYSPLHF. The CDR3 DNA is TGTGCCAGCAGCTTACCTGGACAGGGGGCTTACTCACCCCTCCACTTT.

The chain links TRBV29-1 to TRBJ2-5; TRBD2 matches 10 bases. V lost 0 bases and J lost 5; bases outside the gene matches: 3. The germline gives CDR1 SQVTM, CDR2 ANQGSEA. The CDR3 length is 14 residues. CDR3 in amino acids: CSVEEAGGQETQYF. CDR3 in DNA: TGCAGCGTTGAAGAAGCGGGGGGGCAGGAGACCCAGTACTTC.

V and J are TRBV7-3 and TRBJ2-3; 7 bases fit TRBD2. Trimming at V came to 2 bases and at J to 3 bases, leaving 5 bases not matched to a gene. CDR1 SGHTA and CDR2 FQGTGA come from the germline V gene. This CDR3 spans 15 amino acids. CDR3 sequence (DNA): TGTGCCAGCAGCTTAGCGGCGGGAGAGACAGATACGCAGTATTTT. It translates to CASSLAAGETDTQYF.

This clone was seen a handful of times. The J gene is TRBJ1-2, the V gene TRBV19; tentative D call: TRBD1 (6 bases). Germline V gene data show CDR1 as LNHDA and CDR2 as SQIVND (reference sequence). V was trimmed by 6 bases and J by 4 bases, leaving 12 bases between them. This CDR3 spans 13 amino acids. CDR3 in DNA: TGTGCCAGTAGCCCTTTAGGGGGCTATGGCTACACCTTC. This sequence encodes CASSPLGGYGYTF.

CDR3 in DNA: TGTGCCAGCAGCCGACTTACTGAAGCTTTCTTT. Protein product: CASSRLTEAFF. The genes are TRBV6-2 or TRBV6-3 and TRBJ1-1; D uncertain. The CDR3 loop spans 11 amino acids. V was pared by 6 bases and J by 5 bases, with 7 bases between. Germline assignment: CDR1 MNHEY and CDR2 SVGEGT.

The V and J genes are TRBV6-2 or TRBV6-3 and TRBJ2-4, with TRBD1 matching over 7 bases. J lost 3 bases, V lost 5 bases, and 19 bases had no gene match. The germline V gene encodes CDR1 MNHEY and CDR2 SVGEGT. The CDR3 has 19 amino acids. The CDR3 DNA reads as TGTGCCAGCAGTCAACCTGGCGGACCGGGACAGATTAGCAAAAACATTCAGTACTTC. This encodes CASSQPGGPGQISKNIQYF.

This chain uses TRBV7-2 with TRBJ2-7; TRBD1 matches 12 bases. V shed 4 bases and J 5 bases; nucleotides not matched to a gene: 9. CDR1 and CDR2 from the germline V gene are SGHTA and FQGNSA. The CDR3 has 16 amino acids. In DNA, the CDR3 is TGTGCCAGCAGCTACCCCGGGACAGGGGGCGCCCACGAGCAGTACTTC. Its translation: CASSYPGTGGAHEQYF. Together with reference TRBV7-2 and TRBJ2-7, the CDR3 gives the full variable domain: GAGVSQSPSNKVTEKGKDVELRCDPISGHTALYWYRQSLGQGLEFLIYFQGNSAPDKSGLPSDRFSAERTGGSVSTLTIQRTQQEDSAVYLCASSYPGTGGAHEQYFGPGTRLTVT.

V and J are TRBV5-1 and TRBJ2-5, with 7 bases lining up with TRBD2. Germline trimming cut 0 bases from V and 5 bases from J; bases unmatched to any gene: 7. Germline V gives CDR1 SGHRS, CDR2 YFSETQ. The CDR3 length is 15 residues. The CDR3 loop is CASSLAPTSEETQYF. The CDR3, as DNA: TGCGCCAGCAGCTTGGCCCCTACTAGCGAGGAGACCCAGTACTTC.

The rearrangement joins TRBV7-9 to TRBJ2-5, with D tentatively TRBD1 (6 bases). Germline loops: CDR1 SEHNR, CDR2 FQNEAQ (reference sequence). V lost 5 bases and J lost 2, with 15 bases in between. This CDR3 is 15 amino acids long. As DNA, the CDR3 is TGTGCCAGCAGCGCCCAGGGGAGTCAGCAAGAGACCCAGTACTTC. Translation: CASSAQGSQQETQYF.

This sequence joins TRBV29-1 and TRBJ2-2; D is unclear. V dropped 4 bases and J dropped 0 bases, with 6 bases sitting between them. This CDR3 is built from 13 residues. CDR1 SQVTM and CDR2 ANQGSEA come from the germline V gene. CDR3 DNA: TGCAGCGTTGTTTTTACGAACACCGGGGAGCTGTTTTTT. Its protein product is CSVVFTNTGELFF.